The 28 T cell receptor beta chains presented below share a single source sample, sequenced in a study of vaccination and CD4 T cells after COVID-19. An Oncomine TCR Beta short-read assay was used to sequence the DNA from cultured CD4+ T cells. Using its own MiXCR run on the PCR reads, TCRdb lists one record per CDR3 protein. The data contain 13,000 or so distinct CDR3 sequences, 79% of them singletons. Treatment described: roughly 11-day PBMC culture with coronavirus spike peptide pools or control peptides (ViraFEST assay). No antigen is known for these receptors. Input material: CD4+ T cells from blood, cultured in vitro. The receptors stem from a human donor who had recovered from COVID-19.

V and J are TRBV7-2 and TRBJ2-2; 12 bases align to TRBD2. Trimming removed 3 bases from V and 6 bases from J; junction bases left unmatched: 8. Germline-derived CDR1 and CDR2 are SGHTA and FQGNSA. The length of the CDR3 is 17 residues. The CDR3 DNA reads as TGTGCCAGCAGCTTTTTGCCGACTAGCGGGAGAGCCGGGGAGCTGTTTTTT. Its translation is CASSFLPTSGRAGELFF.

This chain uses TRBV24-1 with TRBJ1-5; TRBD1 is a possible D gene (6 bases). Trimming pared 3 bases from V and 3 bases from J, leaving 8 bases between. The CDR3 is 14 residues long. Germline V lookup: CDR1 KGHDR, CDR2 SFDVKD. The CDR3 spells CATSDGQYNQPQHF. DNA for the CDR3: TGTGCCACCAGTGATGGACAGTACAATCAGCCCCAGCATTTT.

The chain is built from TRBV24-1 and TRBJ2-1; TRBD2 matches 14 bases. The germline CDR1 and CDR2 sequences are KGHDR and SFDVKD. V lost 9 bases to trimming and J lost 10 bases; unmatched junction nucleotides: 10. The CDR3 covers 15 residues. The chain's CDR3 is CATGTSGSLTNEQFF. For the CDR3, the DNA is TGTGCCACCGGGACTAGCGGGAGTTTGACAAACGAGCAGTTCTTC.

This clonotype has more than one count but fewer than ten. The CDR3: CAPRAPANYGYTF. CDR3 bases: TGTGCCCCCCGCGCGCCAGCTAACTATGGCTACACCTTC. The chain combines TRBV7-9 with TRBJ1-2, with unresolved D. CDR1 and CDR2 from the germline V gene are SEHNR and FQNEAQ (reference sequence). This CDR3 spans 13 amino acids. V lost 11 bases and J 0 bases, leaving 13 bases between the germline ends.

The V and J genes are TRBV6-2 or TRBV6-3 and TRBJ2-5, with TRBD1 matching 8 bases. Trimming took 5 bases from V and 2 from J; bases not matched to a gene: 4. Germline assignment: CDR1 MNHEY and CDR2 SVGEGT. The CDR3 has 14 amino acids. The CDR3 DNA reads TGTGCCAGCAGTAAACACAGGGGGCAAGAGACCCAGTACTTC. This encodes CASSKHRGQETQYF.

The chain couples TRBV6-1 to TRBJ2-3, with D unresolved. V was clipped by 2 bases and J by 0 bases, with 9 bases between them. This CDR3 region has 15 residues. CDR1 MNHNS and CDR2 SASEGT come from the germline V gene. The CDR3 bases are TGTGCCAGCAGTGAAATTCATATCAGCACAGATACGCAGTATTTT. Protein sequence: CASSEIHISTDTQYF.

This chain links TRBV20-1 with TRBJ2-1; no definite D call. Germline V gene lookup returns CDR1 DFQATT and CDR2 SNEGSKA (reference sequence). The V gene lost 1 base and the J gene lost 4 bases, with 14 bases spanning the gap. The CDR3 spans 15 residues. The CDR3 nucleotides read TGCAGTGCTAGAGCCGGACCCACCCTTTACAATGAGCAGTTCTTC. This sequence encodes CSARAGPTLYNEQFF.

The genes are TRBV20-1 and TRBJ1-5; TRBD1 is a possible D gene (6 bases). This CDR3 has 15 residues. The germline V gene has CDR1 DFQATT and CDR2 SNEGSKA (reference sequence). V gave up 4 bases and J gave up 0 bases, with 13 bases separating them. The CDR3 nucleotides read TGCAGTGCTACCTTACGGACAGTTAGCAATCAGCCCCAGCATTTT. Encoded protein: CSATLRTVSNQPQHF.

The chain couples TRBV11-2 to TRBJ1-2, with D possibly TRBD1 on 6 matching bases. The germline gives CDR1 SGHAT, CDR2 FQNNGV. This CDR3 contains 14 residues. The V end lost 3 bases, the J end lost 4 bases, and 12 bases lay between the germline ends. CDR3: CASSFDRTSYGYTF. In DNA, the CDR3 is TGTGCCAGCAGCTTCGACAGGACCTCCTATGGCTACACCTTC.

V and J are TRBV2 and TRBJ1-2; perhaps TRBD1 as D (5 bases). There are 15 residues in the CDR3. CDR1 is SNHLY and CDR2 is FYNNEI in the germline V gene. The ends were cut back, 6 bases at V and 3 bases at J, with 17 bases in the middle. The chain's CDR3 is CASRVQVPGDYGYTF. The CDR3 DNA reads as TGTGCCAGCAGGGTACAGGTTCCCGGGGACTATGGCTACACCTTC.

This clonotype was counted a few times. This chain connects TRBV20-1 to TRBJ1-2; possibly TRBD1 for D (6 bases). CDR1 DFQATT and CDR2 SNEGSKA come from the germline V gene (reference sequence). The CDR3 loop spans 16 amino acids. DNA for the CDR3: TGCAGCCCGACTCAGGGGACTGGAAGAGCTAACTATGGCTACACCTTC. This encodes CSPTQGTGRANYGYTF.

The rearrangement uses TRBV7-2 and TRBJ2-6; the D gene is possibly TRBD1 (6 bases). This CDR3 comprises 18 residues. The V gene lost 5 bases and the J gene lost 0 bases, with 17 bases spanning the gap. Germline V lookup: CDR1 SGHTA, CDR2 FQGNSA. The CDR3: CASSPQGLLSSGANVLTF. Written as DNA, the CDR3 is TGTGCCAGCAGCCCACAGGGCCTGCTAAGCTCTGGGGCCAACGTCCTGACTTTC.

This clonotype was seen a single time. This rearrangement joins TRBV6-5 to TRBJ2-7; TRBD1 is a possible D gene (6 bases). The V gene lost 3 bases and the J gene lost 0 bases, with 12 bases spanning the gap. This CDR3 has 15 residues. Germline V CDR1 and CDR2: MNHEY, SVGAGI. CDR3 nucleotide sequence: TGTGCCAGCAGTTATGGTAGGGACATCTCCTACGAGCAGTACTTC. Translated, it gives CASSYGRDISYEQYF.

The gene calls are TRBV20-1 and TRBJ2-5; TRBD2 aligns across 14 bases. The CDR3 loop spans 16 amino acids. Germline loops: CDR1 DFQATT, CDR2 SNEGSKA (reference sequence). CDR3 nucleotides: TGCAGCGTTCCGACTAGCGGGAGGGCCCTCGGAGGGACCCAGTACTTC. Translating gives CSVPTSGRALGGTQYF.

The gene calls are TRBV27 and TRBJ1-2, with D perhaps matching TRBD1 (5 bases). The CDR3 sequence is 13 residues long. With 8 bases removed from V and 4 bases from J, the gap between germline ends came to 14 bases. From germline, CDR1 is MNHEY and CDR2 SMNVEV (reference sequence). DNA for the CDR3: TGTGCCAGCGGGGACTTTATCGCCTATGGCTACACCTTC. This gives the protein CASGDFIAYGYTF.

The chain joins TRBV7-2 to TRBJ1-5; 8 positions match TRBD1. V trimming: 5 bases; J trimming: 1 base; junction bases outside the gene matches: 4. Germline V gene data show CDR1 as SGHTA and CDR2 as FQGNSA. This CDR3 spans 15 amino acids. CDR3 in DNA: TGTGCCAGCAGCACGCAGGGGGCAAGCAATCAGCCCCAGCATTTT. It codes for CASSTQGASNQPQHF. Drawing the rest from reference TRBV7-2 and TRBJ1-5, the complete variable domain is GAGVSQSPSNKVTEKGKDVELRCDPISGHTALYWYRQSLGQGLEFLIYFQGNSAPDKSGLPSDRFSAERTGGSVSTLTIQRTQQEDSAVYLCASSTQGASNQPQHFGDGTRLSIL.

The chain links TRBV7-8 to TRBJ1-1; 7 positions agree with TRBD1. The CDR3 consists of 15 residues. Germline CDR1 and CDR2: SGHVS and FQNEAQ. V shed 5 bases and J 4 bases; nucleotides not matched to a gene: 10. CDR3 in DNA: TGTGCCAGCAGCCTCACACAGGGGTTTGGCACTGAAGCTTTCTTT. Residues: CASSLTQGFGTEAFF.

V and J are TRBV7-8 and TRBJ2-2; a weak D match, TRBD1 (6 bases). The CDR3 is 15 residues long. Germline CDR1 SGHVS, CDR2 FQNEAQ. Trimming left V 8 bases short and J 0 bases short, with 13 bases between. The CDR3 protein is CASGVGQPNTGELFF. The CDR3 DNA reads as TGTGCCAGCGGAGTTGGACAGCCGAACACCGGGGAGCTGTTTTTT.

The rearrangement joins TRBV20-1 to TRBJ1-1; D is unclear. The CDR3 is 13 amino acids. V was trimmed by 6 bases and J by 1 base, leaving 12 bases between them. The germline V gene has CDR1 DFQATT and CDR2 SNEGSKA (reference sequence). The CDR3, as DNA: TGCAGTGCCGTGGCGGGCGGGAACACTGAAGCTTTCTTT. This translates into CSAVAGGNTEAFF.

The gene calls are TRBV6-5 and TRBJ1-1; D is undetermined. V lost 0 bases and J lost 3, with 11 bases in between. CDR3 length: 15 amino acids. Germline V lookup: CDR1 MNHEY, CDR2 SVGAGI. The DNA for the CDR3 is TGTGCCAGCAGTTACTCGAGGAGGGCGGACACTGAAGCTTTCTTT. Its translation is CASSYSRRADTEAFF.

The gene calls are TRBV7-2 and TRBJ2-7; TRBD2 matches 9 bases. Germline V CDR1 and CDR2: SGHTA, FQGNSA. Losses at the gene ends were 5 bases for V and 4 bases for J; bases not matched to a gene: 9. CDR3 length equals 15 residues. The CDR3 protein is CASSLRGRASYEQYF. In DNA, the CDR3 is TGTGCCAGCAGCCTACGCGGGAGGGCCTCTTACGAGCAGTACTTC.

CDR3 residues: CASSRWGQNTDTQYF. CDR3 coding DNA: TGTGCCAGCAGCAGGTGGGGACAGAACACAGATACGCAGTATTTT. The rearrangement joins TRBV21-1 to TRBJ2-3; the table assigns TRBD1, which was not confirmed against the DNA. TRBV21-1 counts as a pseudogene. The CDR3 consists of 15 residues.

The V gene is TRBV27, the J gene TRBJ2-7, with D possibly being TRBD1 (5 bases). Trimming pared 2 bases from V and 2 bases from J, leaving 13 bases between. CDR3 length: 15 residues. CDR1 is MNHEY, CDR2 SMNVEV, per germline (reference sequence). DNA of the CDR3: TGTGCCAGCAGTTTAACAGGAACCGACGCCTACGAGCAGTACTTC. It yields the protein CASSLTGTDAYEQYF.

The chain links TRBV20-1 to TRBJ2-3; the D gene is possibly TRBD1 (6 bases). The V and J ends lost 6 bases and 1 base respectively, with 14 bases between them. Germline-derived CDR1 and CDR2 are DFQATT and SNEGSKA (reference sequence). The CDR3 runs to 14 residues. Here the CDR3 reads CSAPGNRGTDTQYF. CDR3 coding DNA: TGCAGTGCCCCGGGAAACAGGGGCACAGATACGCAGTATTTT.

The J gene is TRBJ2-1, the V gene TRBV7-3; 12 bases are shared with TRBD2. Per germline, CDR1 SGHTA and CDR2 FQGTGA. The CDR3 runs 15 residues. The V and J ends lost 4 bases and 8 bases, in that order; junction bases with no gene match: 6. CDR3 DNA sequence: TGTGCCAGCAGCTCCCTAGCGGGAGGGCGGCATGAGCAGTTCTTC. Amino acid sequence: CASSSLAGGRHEQFF.

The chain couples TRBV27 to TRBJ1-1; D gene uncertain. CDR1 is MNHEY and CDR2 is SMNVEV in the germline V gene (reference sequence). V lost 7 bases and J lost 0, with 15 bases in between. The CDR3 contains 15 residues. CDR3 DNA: TGTGCCAGCATCCGATTTGCGGGGTTGAACACTGAAGCTTTCTTT. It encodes CASIRFAGLNTEAFF.

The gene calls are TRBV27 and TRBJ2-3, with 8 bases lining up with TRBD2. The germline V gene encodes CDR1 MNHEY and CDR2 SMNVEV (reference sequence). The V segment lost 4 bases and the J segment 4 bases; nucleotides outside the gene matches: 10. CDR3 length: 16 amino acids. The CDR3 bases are TGTGCCAGCAGTTACTTGCAGCGGGAGATGGCAGATACGCAGTATTTT. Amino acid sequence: CASSYLQREMADTQYF.

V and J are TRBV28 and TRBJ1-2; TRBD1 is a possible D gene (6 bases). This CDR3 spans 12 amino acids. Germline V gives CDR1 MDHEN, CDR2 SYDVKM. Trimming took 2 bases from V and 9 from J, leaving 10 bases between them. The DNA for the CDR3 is TGTGCCAGCAGTTTAGCAGGGGCCCGCTACACCTTC. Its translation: CASSLAGARYTF.